This TCR beta chain is drawn from a study of CD8 T cells in ankylosing spondylitis (TCRdb year 2017). Study-level background: To find TCR variants linked to disease, the study profiled T cell receptor beta repertoires in ankylosing spondylitis patients and healthy donors. In total, the full study cohort was made up of nearly 110 healthy donors and more than 20 ankylosing spondylitis patients. Peripheral blood was sampled, and synovial fluid was also collected from ankylosing spondylitis patients. What the work shows at the level of the full study, not this receptor alone: Some TCR beta motif variants had previously been reported in synovial fluid and blood of reactive arthritis patients, which suggested common disease-initiation mechanisms. The disease-linked clones had a CD8+ phenotype and were found at relatively low frequencies in peripheral blood. Blood from ankylosing spondylitis patients appeared to be characterized by a TCR beta motif made up of under ten highly homologous amino acid variants. The disease-linked clones were reported to be significantly enriched in matched synovial fluid samples from ankylosing spondylitis patients.

With regard to this clonotype: The antigen it binds to is not known. Base qualities were left out, and no much larger clone turns up one base away.

CDR1 and CDR2, looked up from the germline V gene (reference sequence), are DFQATT and SNEGSKA. CDR3 length: 17 amino acids, cysteine to phenylalanine. The retained sequence is limited to the CDR3, 51 bases, with the frame set at the first base. Germline trimming amounts to 0 bases on V and 2 bases on J, with 7 as the count of junction bases outside the gene matches. Sequenced on an Illumina MiSeq. TCR beta libraries were prepared by quantitative 5'-RACE with molecular barcodes. The paper's data handling went like this. To identify disease-linked TCR variants, a new computational method was used, one built on a probabilistic model of VDJ rearrangement. Starting from the raw public reads, TCRdb applied fastp trimming at Q25, assembled clones with MiXCR and retained in-frame beta chains. Under each unique CDR3 protein, matching rows form one entry showing the most common genes and DNA. TCRdb's processing, not the authors', yielded these V and J calls. A total of about 30,000 distinct CDR3 sequences appear in this sample, around 14% of them only once. The ten largest clonotypes hold around 40% of the sample.

The rearranged segments are TRBV20-1 and TRBJ2-2; 9 central bases correspond to TRBD2. Sequencing was done on a sample of blood. This receptor was identified in a male donor with ankylosing spondylitis or in good health (not recorded which). Here is the DNA: TGCAGTGCTAGAGATATAAGCGGGAGGACCAACACCGGGGAGCTGTTTTTT. Translated, this is CSARDISGRTNTGELFF.